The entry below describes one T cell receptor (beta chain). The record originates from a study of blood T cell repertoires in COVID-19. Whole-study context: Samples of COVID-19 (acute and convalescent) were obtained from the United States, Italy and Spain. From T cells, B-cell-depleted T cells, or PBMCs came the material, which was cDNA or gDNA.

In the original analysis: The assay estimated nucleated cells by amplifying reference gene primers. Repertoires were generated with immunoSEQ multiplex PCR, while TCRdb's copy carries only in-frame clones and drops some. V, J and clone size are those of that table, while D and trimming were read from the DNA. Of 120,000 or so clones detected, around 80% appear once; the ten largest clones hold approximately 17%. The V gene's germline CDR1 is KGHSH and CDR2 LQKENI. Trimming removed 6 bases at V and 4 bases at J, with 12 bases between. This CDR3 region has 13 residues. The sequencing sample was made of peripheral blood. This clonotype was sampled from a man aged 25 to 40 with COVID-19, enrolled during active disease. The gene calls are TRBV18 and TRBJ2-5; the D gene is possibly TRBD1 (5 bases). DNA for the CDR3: TGTGCCAGCTCCCTCCAAAGGGGAGAGACCCAGTACTTC. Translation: CASSLQRGETQYF.